This TCR beta chain comes out of a study of post-analysis software for immune sequencing data. For the study at large: Courses of disease covered relapsing-remitting, secondary progressive and progressive-relapsing multiple sclerosis. Whole-study results and caveats: Samples from a shared batch, those prepared together, strongly co-clustered by F measure. Normalized Chao1 diversity was significantly lower in multiple sclerosis patients than in controls. A few TRBV segments were significantly more frequent in patients than in controls. TRBV5-6, TRBV5-1 and TRBV20-1 were among these segments.

cDNA libraries of TCR beta carried unique molecular identifiers. Hundreds of thousands of cDNA molecules were obtained from about 0.98 to 11 million T cells. TCRdb reprocessed the PCR reads via MiXCR and lists one record per CDR3 protein. The table lists approximately 260,000 distinct CDR3 sequences, 30% to 45% of them singletons. V gave up 1 base and J gave up 2 bases, with 9 bases separating them. Germline V lookup: CDR1 LGHDT, CDR2 YNNKEL (reference sequence). CDR3 size: 15 residues. The sample holds a few counts of this clonotype. Its antigen is unidentified. The sequenced sample was blood. This clonotype was obtained from a girl aged 10 to 17 with multiple sclerosis. The chain employs TRBV3-1 and TRBJ2-1; the D is unclear. Written as DNA, the CDR3 is TGTGCCAGCAGCCAAGTTAGGGTCGCCTACAATGAGCAGTTCTTC. The encoded protein is CASSQVRVAYNEQFF.